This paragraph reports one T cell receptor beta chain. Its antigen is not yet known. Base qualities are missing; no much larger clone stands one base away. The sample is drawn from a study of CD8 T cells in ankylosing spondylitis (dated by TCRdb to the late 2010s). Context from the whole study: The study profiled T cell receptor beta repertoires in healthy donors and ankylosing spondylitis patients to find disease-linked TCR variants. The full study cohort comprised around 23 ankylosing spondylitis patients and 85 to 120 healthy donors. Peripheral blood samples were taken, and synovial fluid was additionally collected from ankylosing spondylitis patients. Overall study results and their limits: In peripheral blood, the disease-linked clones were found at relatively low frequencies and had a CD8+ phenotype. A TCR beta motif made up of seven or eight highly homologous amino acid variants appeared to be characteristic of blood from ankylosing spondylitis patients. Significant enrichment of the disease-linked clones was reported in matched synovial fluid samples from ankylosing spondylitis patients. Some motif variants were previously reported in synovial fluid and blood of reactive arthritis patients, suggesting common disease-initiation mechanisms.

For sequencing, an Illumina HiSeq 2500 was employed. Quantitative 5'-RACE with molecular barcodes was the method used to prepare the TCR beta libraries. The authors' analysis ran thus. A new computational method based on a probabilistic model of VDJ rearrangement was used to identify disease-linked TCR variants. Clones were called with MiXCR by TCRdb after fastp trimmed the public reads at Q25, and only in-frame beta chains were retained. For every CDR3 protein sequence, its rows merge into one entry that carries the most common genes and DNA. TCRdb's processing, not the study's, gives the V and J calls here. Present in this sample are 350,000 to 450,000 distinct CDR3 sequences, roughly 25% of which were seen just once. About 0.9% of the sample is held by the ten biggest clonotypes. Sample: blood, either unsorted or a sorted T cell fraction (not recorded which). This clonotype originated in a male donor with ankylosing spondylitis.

The DNA is TGTGCCAGCAGCTTTCTAGGGGTTGGCGGGAGTATGACGCAGTATTTT. Its amino acids are CASSFLGVGGSMTQYF. The chain is made from TRBV7-9 and TRBJ2-3, with 7 central nucleotides matching TRBD2. V lost 3 bases and J lost 9 bases, and the count of bases not matched to a germline gene is 15. From a lookup of the germline V gene (reference sequence), CDR1 and CDR2 are SEHNR and FQNEAQ. There are 16 amino acids in the CDR3, from cysteine to phenylalanine inclusive. The kept DNA is CDR3 alone, 48 bases in frame from the first base.